This TCR beta chain was identified during a study of brain T cells in children with intractable seizures. Time point given: blood from clinic visit 5 months post-surgery; TSC patient then seizure free. The method was immunoSEQ multiplex PCR; TCRdb's version includes in-frame clones alone and lacks a portion of them. This repertoire shows around 340,000 clones, roughly 93% found once; its top ten account for roughly 5.8%. V was trimmed by 5 bases and J by 3 bases, leaving 14 bases between them. Germline V gene lookup returns CDR1 LNHDA and CDR2 SQIVND (reference sequence). The CDR3 covers 15 residues.

The sample was peripheral blood, taken 5 to 6 months after surgery. The TCR comes from a boy less than two years old with tuberous sclerosis and intractable seizures. V gene TRBV19 combines with J gene TRBJ2-1; a possible D gene is TRBD2 (5 bases). CDR3 in DNA: TGTGCCAGTAGTCCCAGTCTAGCACTCTACAATGAGCAGTTCTTC. Protein product: CASSPSLALYNEQFF.